This T cell receptor (beta chain) was captured by sequencing in a study of blood T cell repertoires in COVID-19. Study overall: Sites across the United States, Italy and Spain contributed samples from acute and convalescent COVID-19. PBMCs, B-cell-depleted T cells, or T cells provided the cDNA or gDNA that made up the material.

In the study's own analysis: Estimated nucleated cell counts came from reference gene primer amplification. Produced via immunoSEQ multiplex PCR; TCRdb's table is partial and in-frame only. The V and J calls and the clone size are those of that table, but D and trimming were determined from the DNA. This table has roughly 200,000 clones, around 85% appearing once. Patients in Seattle were enrolled during active infection, then followed longitudinally. The sequence derives from a person between 65 and 80 years old with COVID-19, enrolled during active disease. The sequencing sample was made of peripheral blood.

Here the CDR3 DNA reads TGTGCCAGCAGCCCCCGGGCTAGCGGGGGCGCGGCAGATACGCAGTATTTT. Its translation: CASSPRASGGAADTQYF. The chain carries TRBV11-2 and TRBJ2-3; 10 positions match TRBD2. Germline lookup yields CDR1 SGHAT and CDR2 FQNNGV. The CDR3 is 17 residues long. Trimming took 5 bases from V and 4 from J; bases not matched to a gene: 12.